These 10 T cell receptor beta chains share one sample of origin, sequenced in a study of cytomegalovirus exposure and HLA in healthy donors. Method: immunoSEQ multiplex PCR; TCRdb's copy keeps in-frame clones and lacks some. Here the sample spans tens of thousands of clones, roughly nine tenths being singletons. The specimen sequenced was PBMCs. These receptors were obtained from a woman in her late teens or twenties in good health and CMV-seronegative.

The V gene is TRBV6-1, the J gene TRBJ2-3; a possible D gene is TRBD2 (6 bases). V was cut by 7 bases and J by 3 bases, with 17 bases left in between. The CDR3 length is 15 residues. CDR1 and CDR2 (germline): MNHNS, SASEGT. CDR3: CASKNWDSGTDTQYF. The CDR3 region has the DNA TGTGCCAGCAAGAATTGGGATAGCGGAACAGATACGCAGTATTTT.

This clone was observed a few times. The chain employs TRBV2 and TRBJ2-1; perhaps TRBD2 as D (6 bases). V shed 7 bases and J shed 4 bases, with 11 bases lying between them. From germline, CDR1 is SNHLY and CDR2 FYNNEI. CDR3 length: 13 residues. The CDR3 reads CASKGLPYNEQFF. The CDR3 DNA reads TGTGCCAGCAAAGGACTACCTTACAATGAGCAGTTCTTC.

The rearrangement links TRBV5-1 to TRBJ2-1; 10 bases line up with TRBD2. V was pared by 5 bases and J by 2 bases, with 10 bases of the junction left unmatched. The CDR3 consists of 17 residues. Germline V CDR1 and CDR2: SGHRS, YFSETQ. The CDR3 nucleotides are TGCGCCAGCAGAACGGTGCTAGCGGGAGCCACCTACAATGAGCAGTTCTTC. Protein: CASRTVLAGATYNEQFF.

This rearrangement joins TRBV7-7 to TRBJ2-1, with TRBD1 identical over 7 bases. This CDR3 comprises 16 residues. Germline V gives CDR1 SSHAT, CDR2 FNYEAQ (reference sequence). J lost 6 bases, V lost 1 base, and 9 bases had no gene match. In nucleotides, the CDR3 is TGTGCCAGCAGCTTAGGTATAGAGGGGGCTCGCAATGAGCAGTTCTTC. Translated: CASSLGIEGARNEQFF.

This chain joins TRBV27 and TRBJ2-3; D may be TRBD1 (5 bases). V lost 7 bases to trimming and J lost 0 bases, with 14 bases between them. Germline lookup yields CDR1 MNHEY and CDR2 SMNVEV (reference sequence). The CDR3 sequence is 15 residues long. The CDR3 DNA follows: TGTGCCAGCAACTACCTTCAGGGCAGCACAGATACGCAGTATTTT. Protein: CASNYLQGSTDTQYF.

The chain links TRBV18 to TRBJ2-2; 7 nucleotides match TRBD1. The CDR3 covers 16 residues. V dropped 3 bases and J dropped 0; count of bases not matched to a gene: 4. Germline V gene sequence: CDR1 KGHSH, CDR2 LQKENI. The CDR3 nucleotides read TGTGCCAGCTCACCCGGGACAGCAGCGAACACCGGGGAGCTGTTTTTT. The encoded protein is CASSPGTAANTGELFF.

A few counts support this clone. The gene calls are TRBV19 and TRBJ1-2; 8 bases map to TRBD1. The germline V gene has CDR1 LNHDA and CDR2 SQIVND (reference sequence). This CDR3 spans 16 amino acids. Losses at the gene ends were 3 bases for V and 4 bases for J; bases not matched to a gene: 10. CDR3: CASSIPGTGVGYGYTF. CDR3 coding DNA: TGTGCCAGTAGTATTCCAGGGACAGGAGTAGGCTATGGCTACACCTTC.

This rearrangement joins TRBV27 to TRBJ2-1; 7 bases line up with TRBD2. V dropped 4 bases and J dropped 0; count of bases not matched to a gene: 12. Germline V gene sequence: CDR1 MNHEY, CDR2 SMNVEV (reference sequence). The CDR3 extends over 18 amino acids. The CDR3 nucleotides read TGTGCCAGCAGTTCGAGTAGCGGGTACCCGAGCTCCTACAATGAGCAGTTCTTC. Translated: CASSSSSGYPSSYNEQFF.

V usage is TRBV5-1 and J usage is TRBJ1-5; TRBD1 might be the D (5 bases). V was clipped by 1 base and J by 7 bases, with 12 bases between them. CDR1 and CDR2 (germline): SGHRS, YFSETQ. This CDR3 has 14 residues. CDR3 sequence reads: CASSLRGQAQPQHF. For the CDR3, the DNA is TGCGCCAGCAGCTTGAGGGGTCAGGCCCAGCCCCAGCATTTT.

Written as DNA, the CDR3 is TGTGCCAGCAGGGGGGGACTAGCGGGAGGGCCGTCGGGCGAGCAGTACTTC. Protein product: CASRGGLAGGPSGEQYF. The V and J genes are TRBV7-8 and TRBJ2-7, with 16 nucleotides matching TRBD2. Losses at the gene ends were 6 bases for V and 6 bases for J; bases not matched to a gene: 11. CDR1 and CDR2 (germline): SGHVS, FQNEAQ. The CDR3 runs 17 residues.